Sequencing of this T cell receptor beta chain was carried out in a study of T cell repertoires in cytomegalovirus infection. MiXCR was run by TCRdb on the reads, yielding one entry per CDR3 protein. The profile shows under 350,000 distinct CDR3 sequences, approximately 10% of them singletons. Trimming removed 3 bases at V and 3 bases at J, with 9 bases between. This CDR3 has 14 residues. The sample taken for sequencing was PBMCs. The TCR comes from a human donor in good health (CMV status not recorded). Some clones in this sample may be carry-over from other donors' samples. The chain employs TRBV23-1 and TRBJ1-5; D call uncertain. TRBV23-1 is sorted into the ORF group, with uncertain function. CDR3 sequence reads: CASSQGNVNQPQHF. CDR3 coding DNA: TGCGCCAGCAGTCAGGGGAACGTCAATCAGCCCCAGCATTTT.